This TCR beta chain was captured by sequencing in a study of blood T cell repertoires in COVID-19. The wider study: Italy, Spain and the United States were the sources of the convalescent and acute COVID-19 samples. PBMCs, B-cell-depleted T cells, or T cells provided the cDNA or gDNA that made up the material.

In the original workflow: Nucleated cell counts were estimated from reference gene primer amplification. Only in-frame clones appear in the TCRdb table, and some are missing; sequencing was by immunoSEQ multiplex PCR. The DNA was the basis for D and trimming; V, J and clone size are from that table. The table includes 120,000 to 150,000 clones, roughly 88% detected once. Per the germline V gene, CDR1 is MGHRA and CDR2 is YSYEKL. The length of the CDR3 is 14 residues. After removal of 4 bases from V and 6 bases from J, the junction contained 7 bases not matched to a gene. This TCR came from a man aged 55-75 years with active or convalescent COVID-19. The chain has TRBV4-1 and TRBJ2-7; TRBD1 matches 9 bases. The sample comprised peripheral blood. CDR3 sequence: CASSRRDRDFEQYF. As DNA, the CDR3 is TGCGCCAGCAGCCGTCGGGACAGGGACTTCGAGCAGTACTTC.